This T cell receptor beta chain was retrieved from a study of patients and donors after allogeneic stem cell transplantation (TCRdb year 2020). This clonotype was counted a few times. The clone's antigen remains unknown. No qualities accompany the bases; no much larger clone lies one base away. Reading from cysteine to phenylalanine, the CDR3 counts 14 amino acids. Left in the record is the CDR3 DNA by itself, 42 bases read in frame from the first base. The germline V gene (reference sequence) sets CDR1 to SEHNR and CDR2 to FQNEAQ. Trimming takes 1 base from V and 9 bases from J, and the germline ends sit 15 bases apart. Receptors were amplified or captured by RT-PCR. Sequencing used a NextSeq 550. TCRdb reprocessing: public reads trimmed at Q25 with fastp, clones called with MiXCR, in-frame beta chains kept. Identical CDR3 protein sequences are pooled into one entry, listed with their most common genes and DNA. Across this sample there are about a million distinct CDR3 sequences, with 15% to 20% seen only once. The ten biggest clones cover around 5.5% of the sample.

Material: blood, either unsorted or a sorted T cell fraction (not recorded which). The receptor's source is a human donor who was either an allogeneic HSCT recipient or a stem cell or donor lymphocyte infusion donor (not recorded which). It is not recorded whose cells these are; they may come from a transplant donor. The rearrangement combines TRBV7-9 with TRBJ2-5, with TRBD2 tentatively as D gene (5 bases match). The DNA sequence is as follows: TGTGCCAGCAGCTTAGGAGGGCAACTGGCGGCCCAGTACTTC. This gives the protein CASSLGGQLAAQYF.